This record looks at one T cell receptor (beta chain) sequence and its context. This sequence may be a read error, since a much larger clone differs from it by one base. Axillary draining lymph nodes of breast cancer patients supplied the node samples. TCRdb re-analysed the multiplex PCR reads in MiXCR, keeping a single row per CDR3 protein. The sample lists about 220,000 distinct CDR3 sequences; around 35% were seen once. The sample is drawn from a study of breast tumors, draining lymph nodes, adjacent tissues. Specimen: axillary lymph node tissue. The TCR originated in a female donor with breast cancer. Some clones in this sample may be carry-over from other donors' samples.

Written as DNA, the CDR3 is TGTGCCAGCAGTCACGATTTCCAGGGCCGCGGTTCACCCCTCCACTTT. This gives the protein CASSHDFQGRGSPLHF. This rearrangement joins TRBV6-5 to TRBJ1-6; D possibly corresponds to TRBD1 (5 bases). CDR1 is MNHEY, CDR2 SVGAGI, per germline. The CDR3 covers 16 residues. V lost 5 bases to trimming and J lost 9 bases, with 20 bases between them.